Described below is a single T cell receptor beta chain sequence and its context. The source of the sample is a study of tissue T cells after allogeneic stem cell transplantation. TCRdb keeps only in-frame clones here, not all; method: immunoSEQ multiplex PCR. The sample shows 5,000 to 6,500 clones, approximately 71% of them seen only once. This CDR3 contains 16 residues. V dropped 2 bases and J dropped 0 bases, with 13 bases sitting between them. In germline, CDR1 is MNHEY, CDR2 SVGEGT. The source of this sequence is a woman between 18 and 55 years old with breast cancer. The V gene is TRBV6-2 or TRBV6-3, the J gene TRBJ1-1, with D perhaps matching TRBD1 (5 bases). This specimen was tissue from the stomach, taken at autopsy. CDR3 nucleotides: TGTGCCAGCAGTTACGTCCTTGGGACGTTGAACACTGAAGCTTTCTTT. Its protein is CASSYVLGTLNTEAFF.